The clone carrying this T cell receptor (beta chain) appeared a single time. This specimen comes from a study of T cell responses to AZD1222 COVID-19 vaccine. Using immunoSEQ multiplex PCR, the repertoire was profiled, and TCRdb retains in-frame clones only, with some absent. The profile shows 70,000 to 95,000 clones, about 90% of them singletons. This clonotype originated in an adult who received the AZD1222 COVID-19 vaccine. The source was peripheral blood, collected 28 days after the second AZD1222 dose.

The CDR3 here is CASSLGLGSYEQYF. DNA for the CDR3: TGCGCCAGCAGCCTCGGACTAGGGTCCTACGAGCAGTACTTC. This chain uses TRBV4-3 with TRBJ2-7; TRBD2 agrees at 7 bases. V shed 4 bases, J shed 1 base, and the junction held 4 bases outside the gene matches. The germline V gene encodes CDR1 LGHNA and CDR2 YSLEER. CDR3 length: 14 residues.